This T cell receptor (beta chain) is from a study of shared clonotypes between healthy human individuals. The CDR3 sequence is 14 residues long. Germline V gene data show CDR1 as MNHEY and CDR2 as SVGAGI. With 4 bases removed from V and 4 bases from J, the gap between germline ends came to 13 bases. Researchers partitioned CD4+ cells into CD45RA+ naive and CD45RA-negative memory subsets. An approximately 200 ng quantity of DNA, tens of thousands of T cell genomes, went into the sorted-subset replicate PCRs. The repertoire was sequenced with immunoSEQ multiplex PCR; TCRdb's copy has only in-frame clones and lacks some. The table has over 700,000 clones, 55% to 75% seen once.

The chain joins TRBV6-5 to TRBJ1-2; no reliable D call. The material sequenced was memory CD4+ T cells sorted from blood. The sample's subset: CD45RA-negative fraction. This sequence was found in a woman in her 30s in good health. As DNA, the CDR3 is TGTGCCAGCAGTTCCCCGACGGGTTCCTATGGCTACACCTTC. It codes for CASSSPTGSYGYTF.